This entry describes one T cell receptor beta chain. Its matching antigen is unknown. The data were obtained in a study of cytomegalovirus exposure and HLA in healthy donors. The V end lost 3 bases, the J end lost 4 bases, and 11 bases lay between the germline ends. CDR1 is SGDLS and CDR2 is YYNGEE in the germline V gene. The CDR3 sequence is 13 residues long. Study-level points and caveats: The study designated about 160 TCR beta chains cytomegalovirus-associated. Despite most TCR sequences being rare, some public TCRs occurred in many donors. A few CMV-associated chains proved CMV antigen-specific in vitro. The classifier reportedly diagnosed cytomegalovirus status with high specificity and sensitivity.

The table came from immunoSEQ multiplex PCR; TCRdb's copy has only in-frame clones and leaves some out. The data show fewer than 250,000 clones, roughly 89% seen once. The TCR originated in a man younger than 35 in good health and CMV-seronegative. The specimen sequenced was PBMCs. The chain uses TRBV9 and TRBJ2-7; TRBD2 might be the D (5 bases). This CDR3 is CASSGASSYEQYF. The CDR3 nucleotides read TGTGCCAGCAGCGGGGCTAGCAGTTACGAGCAGTACTTC. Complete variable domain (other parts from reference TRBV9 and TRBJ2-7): DSGVTQTPKHLITATGQRVTLRCSPRSGDLSVYWYQQSLDQGLQFLIQYYNGEERAKGNILERFSAQQFPDLHSELNLSSLELGDSALYFCASSGASSYEQYFGPGTRLTVT.